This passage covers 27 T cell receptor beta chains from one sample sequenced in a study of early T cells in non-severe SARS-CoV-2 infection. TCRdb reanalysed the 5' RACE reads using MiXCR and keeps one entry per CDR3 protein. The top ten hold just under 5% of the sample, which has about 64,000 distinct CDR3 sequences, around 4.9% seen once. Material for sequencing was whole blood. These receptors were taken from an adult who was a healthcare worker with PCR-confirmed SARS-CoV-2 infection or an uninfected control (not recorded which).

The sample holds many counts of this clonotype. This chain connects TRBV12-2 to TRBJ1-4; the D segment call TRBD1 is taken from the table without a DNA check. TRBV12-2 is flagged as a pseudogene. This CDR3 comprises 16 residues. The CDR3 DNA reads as TGTGCAAGTCGCTGCCTCTTGGACCGCCCGGGGGGAAAACTGTTTTTT. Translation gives CASRCLLDRPGGKLFF.

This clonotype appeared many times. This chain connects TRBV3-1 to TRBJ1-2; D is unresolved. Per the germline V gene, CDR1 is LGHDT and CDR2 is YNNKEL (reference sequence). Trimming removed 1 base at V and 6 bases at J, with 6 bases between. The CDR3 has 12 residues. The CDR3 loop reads CASSQVPDGYTF. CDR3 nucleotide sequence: TGTGCCAGCAGCCAAGTACCGGATGGCTACACCTTC.

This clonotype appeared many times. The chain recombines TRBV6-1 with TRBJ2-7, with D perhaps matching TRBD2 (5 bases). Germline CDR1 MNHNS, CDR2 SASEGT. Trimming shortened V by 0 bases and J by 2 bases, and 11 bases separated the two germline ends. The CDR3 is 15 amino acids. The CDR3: CASSEALRGTYEQYF. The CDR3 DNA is TGTGCCAGCAGTGAAGCGCTTCGAGGGACCTACGAGCAGTACTTC.

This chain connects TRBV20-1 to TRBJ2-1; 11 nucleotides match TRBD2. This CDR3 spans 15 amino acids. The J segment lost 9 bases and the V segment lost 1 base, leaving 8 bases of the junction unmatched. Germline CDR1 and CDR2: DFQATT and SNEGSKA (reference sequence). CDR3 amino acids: CSARALSGGAREQFF. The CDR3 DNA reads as TGCAGTGCTAGAGCCCTTAGCGGGGGGGCTCGTGAGCAGTTCTTC.

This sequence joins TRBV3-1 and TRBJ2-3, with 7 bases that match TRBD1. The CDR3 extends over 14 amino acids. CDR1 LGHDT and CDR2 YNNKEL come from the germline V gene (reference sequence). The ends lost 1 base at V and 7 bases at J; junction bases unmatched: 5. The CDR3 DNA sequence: TGTGCCAGCAGCCAAGGTATACAGGGGCATACGCAGTATTTT. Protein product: CASSQGIQGHTQYF.

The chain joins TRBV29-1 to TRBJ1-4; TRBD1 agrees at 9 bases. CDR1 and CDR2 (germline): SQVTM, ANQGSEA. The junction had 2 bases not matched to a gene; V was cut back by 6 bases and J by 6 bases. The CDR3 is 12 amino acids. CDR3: CSVRDRDEKLFF. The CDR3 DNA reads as TGCAGCGTCCGGGACAGGGATGAAAAACTGTTTTTT.

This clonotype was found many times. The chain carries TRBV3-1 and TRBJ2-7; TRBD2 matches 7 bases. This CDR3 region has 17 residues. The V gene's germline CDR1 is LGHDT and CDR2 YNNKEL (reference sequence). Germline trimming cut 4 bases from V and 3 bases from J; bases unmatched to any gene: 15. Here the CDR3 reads CASSPWIFGGRIYEQYF. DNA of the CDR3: TGTGCCAGCAGCCCGTGGATATTCGGCGGGAGAATCTACGAGCAGTACTTC.

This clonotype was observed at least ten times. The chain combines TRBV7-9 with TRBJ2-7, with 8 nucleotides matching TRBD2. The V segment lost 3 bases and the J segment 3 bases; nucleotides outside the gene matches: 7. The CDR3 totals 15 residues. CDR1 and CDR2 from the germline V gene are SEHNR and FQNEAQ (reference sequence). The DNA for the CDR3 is TGTGCCAGCAGCTTTGAGGTCGGGAGGGTCTACGAGCAGTACTTC. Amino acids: CASSFEVGRVYEQYF.

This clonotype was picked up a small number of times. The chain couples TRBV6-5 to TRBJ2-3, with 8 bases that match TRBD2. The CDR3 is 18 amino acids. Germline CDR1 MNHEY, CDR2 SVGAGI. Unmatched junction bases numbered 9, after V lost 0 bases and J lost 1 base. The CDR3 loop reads CASSYSHPGSGGTDTQYF. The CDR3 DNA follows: TGTGCCAGCAGTTACTCCCATCCGGGTAGCGGGGGCACAGATACGCAGTATTTT.

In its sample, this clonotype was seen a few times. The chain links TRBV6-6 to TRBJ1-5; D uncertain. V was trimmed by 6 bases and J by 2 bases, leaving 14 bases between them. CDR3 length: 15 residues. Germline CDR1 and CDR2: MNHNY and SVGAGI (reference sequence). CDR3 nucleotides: TGTGCCAGCAGGAAAGACCCGTGGGGCAATCAGCCCCAGCATTTT. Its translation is CASRKDPWGNQPQHF.

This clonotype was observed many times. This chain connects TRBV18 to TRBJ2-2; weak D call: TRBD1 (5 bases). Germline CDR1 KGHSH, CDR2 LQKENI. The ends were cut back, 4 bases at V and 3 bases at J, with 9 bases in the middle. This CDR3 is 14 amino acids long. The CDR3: CASSLLTDTGELFF. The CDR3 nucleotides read TGTGCCAGCTCACTACTGACAGACACCGGGGAGCTGTTTTTT.

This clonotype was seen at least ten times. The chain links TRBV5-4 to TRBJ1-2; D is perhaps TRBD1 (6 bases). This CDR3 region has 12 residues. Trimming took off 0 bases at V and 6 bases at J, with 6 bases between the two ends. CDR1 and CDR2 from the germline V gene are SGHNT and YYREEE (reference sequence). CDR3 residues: CASSLDRDGYTF. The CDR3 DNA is TGTGCCAGCAGCTTGGACAGGGATGGCTACACCTTC.

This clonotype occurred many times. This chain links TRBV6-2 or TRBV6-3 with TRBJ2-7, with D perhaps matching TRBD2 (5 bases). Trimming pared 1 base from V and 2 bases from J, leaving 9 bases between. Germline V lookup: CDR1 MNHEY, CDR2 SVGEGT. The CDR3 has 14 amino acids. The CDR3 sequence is CASSYFGSTYEQYF. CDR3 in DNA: TGTGCCAGCAGTTACTTTGGGAGTACCTACGAGCAGTACTTC.

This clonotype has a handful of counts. CDR3 nucleotide sequence: TGTGCCAGTAGTGTGGGTAGCGTATACAATGAGCAGTTCTTC. It yields the protein CASSVGSVYNEQFF. The rearrangement links TRBV19 to TRBJ2-1; maybe TRBD2 (5 bases). This CDR3 contains 14 residues. With 5 bases removed from V and 4 bases from J, the gap between germline ends came to 12 bases. CDR1 is LNHDA, CDR2 SQIVND, per germline (reference sequence). Together with reference TRBV19 and TRBJ2-1, the CDR3 gives the full variable domain: DGGITQSPKYLFRKEGQNVTLSCEQNLNHDAMYWYRQDPGQGLRLIYYSQIVNDFQKGDIAEGYSVSREKKESFPLTVTSAQKNPTAFYLCASSVGSVYNEQFFGPGTRLTVL.

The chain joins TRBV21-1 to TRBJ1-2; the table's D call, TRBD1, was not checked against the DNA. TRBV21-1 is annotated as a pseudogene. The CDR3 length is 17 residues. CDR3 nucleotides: TGTGCCAGCAGCAAAGTTTGGGACCGCGACTTTAACTATGGCTACACCTTC. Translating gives CASSKVWDRDFNYGYTF.

CDR3 sequence reads: CASSLDWGQGWRAFF. The CDR3 nucleotides are TGTGCCAGCAGCTTAGATTGGGGACAGGGCTGGCGAGCTTTCTTT. The chain couples TRBV11-2 to TRBJ1-1; TRBD1 matches 9 bases. The CDR3 runs 15 residues. V trimming: 0 bases; J trimming: 10 bases; junction bases outside the gene matches: 9. Germline V CDR1 and CDR2: SGHAT, FQNNGV.

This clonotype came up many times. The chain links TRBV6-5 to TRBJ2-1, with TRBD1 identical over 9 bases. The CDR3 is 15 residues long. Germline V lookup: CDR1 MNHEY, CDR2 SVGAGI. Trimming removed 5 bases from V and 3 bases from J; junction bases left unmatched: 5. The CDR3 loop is CASSPTGGIYNEQFF. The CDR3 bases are TGTGCCAGCAGTCCGACAGGGGGTATCTACAATGAGCAGTTCTTC.

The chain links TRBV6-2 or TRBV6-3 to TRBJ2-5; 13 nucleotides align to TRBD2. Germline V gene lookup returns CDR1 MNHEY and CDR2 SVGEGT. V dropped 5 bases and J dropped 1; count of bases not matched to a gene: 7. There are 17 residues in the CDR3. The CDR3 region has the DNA TGTGCCAGCAGTCACGGGACTAGCGGGGAATCCCAAGAGACCCAGTACTTC. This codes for CASSHGTSGESQETQYF.

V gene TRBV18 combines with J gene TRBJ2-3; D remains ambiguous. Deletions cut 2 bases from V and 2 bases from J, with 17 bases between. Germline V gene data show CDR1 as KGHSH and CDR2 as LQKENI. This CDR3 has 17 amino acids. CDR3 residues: CASSPFKGGPNTDTQYF. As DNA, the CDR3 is TGTGCCAGCTCACCATTTAAGGGCGGCCCTAACACAGATACGCAGTATTTT.

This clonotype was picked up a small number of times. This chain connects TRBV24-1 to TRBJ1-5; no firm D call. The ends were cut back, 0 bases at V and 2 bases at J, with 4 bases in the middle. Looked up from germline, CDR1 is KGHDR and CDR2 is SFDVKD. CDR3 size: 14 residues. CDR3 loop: CATSDLGGNQPQHF. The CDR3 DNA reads TGTGCCACCAGTGATTTGGGCGGCAATCAGCCCCAGCATTTT.

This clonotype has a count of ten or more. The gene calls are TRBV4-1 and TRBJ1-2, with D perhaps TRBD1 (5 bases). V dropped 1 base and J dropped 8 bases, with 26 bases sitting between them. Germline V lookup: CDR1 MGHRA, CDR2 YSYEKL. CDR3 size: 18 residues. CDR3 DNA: TGCGCCAGCAGCCAAGGGGCTCAGTACGGGATGGGACGAGGAGGCTACACCTTC. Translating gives CASSQGAQYGMGRGGYTF.

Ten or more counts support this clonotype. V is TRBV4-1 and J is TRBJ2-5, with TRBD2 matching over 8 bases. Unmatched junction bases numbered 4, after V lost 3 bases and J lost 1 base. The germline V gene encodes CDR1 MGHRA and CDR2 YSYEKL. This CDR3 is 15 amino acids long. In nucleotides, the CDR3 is TGCGCCAGCAGCCACCACGGGACTAGCCAAGAGACCCAGTACTTC. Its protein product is CASSHHGTSQETQYF.

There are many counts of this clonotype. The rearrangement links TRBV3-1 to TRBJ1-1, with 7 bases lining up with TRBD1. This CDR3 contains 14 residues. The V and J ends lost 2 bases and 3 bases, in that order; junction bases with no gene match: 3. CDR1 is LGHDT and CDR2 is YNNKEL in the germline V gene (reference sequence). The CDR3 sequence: CASSQRDRDTEAFF. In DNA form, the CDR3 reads TGTGCCAGCAGCCAACGGGACAGAGACACTGAAGCTTTCTTT.

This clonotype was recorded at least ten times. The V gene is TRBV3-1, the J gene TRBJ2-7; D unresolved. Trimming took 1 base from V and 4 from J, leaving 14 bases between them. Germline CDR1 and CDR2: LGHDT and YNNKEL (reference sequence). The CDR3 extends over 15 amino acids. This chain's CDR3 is CASSQGPGQMYEQYF. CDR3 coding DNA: TGTGCCAGCAGCCAAGGACCAGGTCAGATGTACGAGCAGTACTTC.

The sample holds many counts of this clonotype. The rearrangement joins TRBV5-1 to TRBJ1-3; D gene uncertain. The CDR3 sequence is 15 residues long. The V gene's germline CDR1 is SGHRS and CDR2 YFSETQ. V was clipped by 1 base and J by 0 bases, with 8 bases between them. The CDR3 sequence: CASSLNVDSGNTIYF. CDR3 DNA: TGCGCCAGCAGCTTGAACGTAGACTCTGGAAACACCATATATTTT.

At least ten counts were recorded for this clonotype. The CDR3 nucleotides are TGCAGTGCTGTTCCGGGACTAGCGGGGGGCCAATTCACAGATACGCAGTATTTT. It translates to CSAVPGLAGGQFTDTQYF. The chain uses TRBV20-1 and TRBJ2-3; 15 bases are shared with TRBD2. The CDR3 contains 18 residues. In germline, CDR1 is DFQATT, CDR2 SNEGSKA (reference sequence). Trimming took 5 bases from V and 2 from J; bases not matched to a gene: 11.

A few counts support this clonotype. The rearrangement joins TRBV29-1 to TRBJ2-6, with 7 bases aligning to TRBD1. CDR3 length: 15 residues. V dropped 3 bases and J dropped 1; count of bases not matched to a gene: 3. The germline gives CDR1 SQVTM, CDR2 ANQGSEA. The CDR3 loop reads CSVDPTGSGANVLTF. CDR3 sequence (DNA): TGCAGCGTTGACCCGACAGGGTCTGGGGCCAACGTCCTGACTTTC.